One and the same sample provided the 24 T cell receptor beta chains below, sequenced in a study of blood T cell repertoires in COVID-19. The assay was immunoSEQ multiplex PCR, and TCRdb's table has in-frame clones only and misses some. Among 170,000 or so clones listed, 90% were seen once. Sequenced: peripheral blood. Receptor source: a man aged 50-59 years with acute or convalescent COVID-19.

The chain is built from TRBV5-5 and TRBJ1-1, with TRBD1 as a possible D gene (6 bases). Looked up from germline, CDR1 is SGHKS and CDR2 is YYEKEE (reference sequence). There are 16 residues in the CDR3. V gave up 4 bases and J gave up 1 base, with 17 bases separating them. DNA of the CDR3: TGTGCCAGCAGCGATACCCTGGGACATTGGAACACTGAAGCTTTCTTT. Translating gives CASSDTLGHWNTEAFF.

The genes are TRBV5-1 and TRBJ2-3, with TRBD2 identical over 7 bases. Germline V gene data show CDR1 as SGHRS and CDR2 as YFSETQ. Unmatched junction bases numbered 4, after V lost 0 bases and J lost 6 bases. The CDR3 consists of 14 residues. The chain's CDR3 is CASSLAGEGDTQYF. The CDR3 DNA sequence: TGCGCCAGCAGCTTGGCCGGGGAGGGTGATACGCAGTATTTT.

This chain links TRBV30 with TRBJ1-2; no firm D call. Germline CDR1 and CDR2: GTSNPN and SVGIG (reference sequence). V lost 4 bases and J lost 4, with 10 bases in between. The CDR3 is 12 residues long. The CDR3 nucleotides read TGTGCCTGGATCAGAAACCTCTATGGCTACACCTTC. Translated: CAWIRNLYGYTF.

Only one count was recorded for this clone. This chain uses TRBV16 with TRBJ1-5; TRBD1 agrees at 8 bases. Germline CDR1 KGHSY, CDR2 FQNENV. V was pared by 3 bases and J by 7 bases, with 5 bases of the junction left unmatched. The CDR3 sequence is 14 residues long. The CDR3 region is CASSQDRVTQPQHF. DNA of the CDR3: TGTGCCAGCAGCCAGGACAGGGTCACGCAGCCCCAGCATTTT.

The V and J genes are TRBV2 and TRBJ1-6; 7 positions agree with TRBD1. The CDR3 spans 14 residues. J gave up 9 bases and V 4 bases, and 6 bases lay outside the gene matches. In germline, CDR1 is SNHLY, CDR2 FYNNEI. CDR3 nucleotide sequence: TGTGCCAGCAGTGGAAGGGGGCAGGGTTCACCCCTCCACTTT. This codes for CASSGRGQGSPLHF.

This clone was detected once. The V call is TRBV19, the J call TRBJ1-4, with a tentative D call TRBD1 (6 bases). Germline CDR1 LNHDA, CDR2 SQIVND (reference sequence). Trimming stripped 10 bases from V and 4 bases from J, with 16 bases between. The CDR3 has 14 residues. CDR3 loop: CATNDLQGNEKLFF. The DNA of the CDR3 is TGTGCCACCAACGACCTACAGGGTAATGAAAAACTGTTTTTT. Drawing the rest from reference TRBV19 and TRBJ1-4, the complete variable domain is DGGITQSPKYLFRKEGQNVTLSCEQNLNHDAMYWYRQDPGQGLRLIYYSQIVNDFQKGDIAEGYSVSREKKESFPLTVTSAQKNPTAFYLCATNDLQGNEKLFFGSGTQLSVL.

The chain recombines TRBV3-1 (or the pseudogene TRBV3-2) with TRBJ1-3; D is unresolved. Per germline, CDR1 LGHDT and CDR2 YNNKEL (reference sequence). Trimming stripped 0 bases from V and 0 bases from J, with 6 bases between. CDR3 length: 15 amino acids. CDR3 coding DNA: TGTGCCAGCAGCCAAGATCGTTTCTCTGGAAACACCATATATTTT. Translating it yields CASSQDRFSGNTIYF.

The chain has TRBV18 and TRBJ2-7, with 10 bases fitting TRBD1. V shed 2 bases and J 1 base; nucleotides not matched to a gene: 2. This CDR3 has 15 residues. CDR1 is KGHSH, CDR2 LQKENI, per germline. The CDR3 coding sequence is TGTGCCAGCTCACCAGGACAGGGGGGGTCCTACGAGCAGTACGTC. Translated, it gives CASSPGQGGSYEQYV.

The sample holds a few counts of this clone. This sample includes further DNA sequences coding for the same CDR3. The V call is TRBV15, the J call TRBJ1-5; TRBD1 matches 7 bases. Germline CDR1 LNHNV, CDR2 YYDKDF (reference sequence). V shed 3 bases, J shed 2 bases, and the junction held 4 bases outside the gene matches. This CDR3 has 15 amino acids. The CDR3 DNA sequence: TGTGCCACCAGCAGGACCGGGACAGGCAATCAGCCCCAGCATTTT. This gives the protein CATSRTGTGNQPQHF.

The rearrangement uses TRBV5-5 and TRBJ1-1, with no clear D. Trimming took 0 bases from V and 5 from J, leaving 8 bases between them. Germline V gene sequence: CDR1 SGHKS, CDR2 YYEKEE (reference sequence). This CDR3 contains 13 residues. The chain's CDR3 is CASSLEARTEAFF. The CDR3 DNA follows: TGTGCCAGCAGCTTGGAAGCCCGAACTGAAGCTTTCTTT.

This chain joins TRBV11-2 and TRBJ2-2; 10 nucleotides line up with TRBD2. V shed 4 bases and J 6 bases; nucleotides not matched to a gene: 5. The CDR3 sequence is 15 residues long. From germline, CDR1 is SGHAT and CDR2 FQNNGV. This chain's CDR3 is CASSSLAGVAGELFF. The CDR3 nucleotides read TGTGCCAGCAGCTCGCTAGCGGGGGTGGCCGGGGAGCTGTTTTTT. The whole variable domain, remainder taken from reference TRBV11-2 and TRBJ2-2, is EAGVAQSPRYKIIEKRQSVAFWCNPISGHATLYWYQQILGQGPKLLIQFQNNGVVDDSQLPKDRFSAERLKGVDSTLKIQPAKLEDSAVYLCASSSLAGVAGELFFGEGSRLTVL.

The DNA for the CDR3 is TGTGCCAGCAGCTTGAAGGTAGCCCACCCGGGATGGGGCAATGAGCAGTTCTTC. Its protein is CASSLKVAHPGWGNEQFF. The J gene is TRBJ2-1, the V gene TRBV5-5; the D gene is possibly TRBD2 (5 bases). CDR1 is SGHKS, CDR2 YYEKEE, per germline (reference sequence). The V end lost 1 base, the J end lost 6 bases, and 23 bases lay between the germline ends. This CDR3 is built from 18 residues.

This clone was observed a single time. The V gene is TRBV11-3, the J gene TRBJ2-1; 10 bases map to TRBD2. J gave up 9 bases and V 1 base, and 9 bases lay outside the gene matches. This CDR3 comprises 16 residues. Germline-derived CDR1 and CDR2 are SGHNT and YENEEA. The chain's CDR3 is CASSLGGLAGAGEQFF. The CDR3 DNA follows: TGTGCCAGCAGCTTAGGGGGGCTAGCGGGAGCGGGTGAGCAGTTCTTC.

The chain joins TRBV4-1 to TRBJ2-7; TRBD2 aligns across 14 bases. Germline CDR1 MGHRA, CDR2 YSYEKL. CDR3 size: 18 residues. With V trimmed by 1 base and J by 6 bases, 11 bases remained unmatched. Here the CDR3 reads CASSQVGLAGGPGGEQYF. CDR3 in DNA: TGCGCCAGCAGCCAAGTCGGACTAGCGGGAGGCCCAGGGGGCGAGCAGTACTTC.

The CDR3 region has the DNA TGTGCCAGCAGCGTTAGCGGGGGGGCCGGGACCCAGTACTTC. This encodes CASSVSGGAGTQYF. The V gene is TRBV9, the J gene TRBJ2-5; 11 positions agree with TRBD2. CDR1 is SGDLS, CDR2 YYNGEE, per germline. The CDR3 extends over 14 amino acids. With V trimmed by 2 bases and J by 7 bases, 4 bases remained unmatched.

This sequence joins TRBV7-2 and TRBJ1-1, with TRBD1 matching 8 bases. With V trimmed by 4 bases and J by 5 bases, 6 bases remained unmatched. Germline V gene sequence: CDR1 SGHTA, CDR2 FQGNSA. This CDR3 contains 14 residues. In nucleotides, the CDR3 is TGTGCCAGCAGCTCACCGGACAGGGCGACTGAAGCTTTCTTT. It encodes CASSSPDRATEAFF.

The genes are TRBV25-1 and TRBJ1-1; D is possibly TRBD1 (6 bases). Germline-derived CDR1 and CDR2 are MGHDK and SYGVNS. The CDR3 extends over 16 amino acids. Trimming stripped 5 bases from V and 7 bases from J, with 23 bases between. The CDR3 spells CASSPRGGGRAGEAFF. The CDR3 bases are TGTGCCAGCAGTCCGAGGGGAGGGGGTCGGGCCGGTGAAGCTTTCTTT.

This clone was seen just once. The rearrangement uses TRBV28 and TRBJ1-2, with D uncertain. The germline gives CDR1 MDHEN, CDR2 SYDVKM. The CDR3 sequence is 13 residues long. Deletions cut 5 bases from V and 4 bases from J, with 11 bases between. The CDR3 is CASSPAGPYGYTF. The DNA for the CDR3 is TGTGCCAGCAGTCCCGCAGGTCCCTATGGCTACACCTTC.

This clone has just one count. The J gene is TRBJ1-2, the V gene TRBV3-1 (or the pseudogene TRBV3-2); no firm D call. The CDR3 length is 13 residues. V lost 4 bases to trimming and J lost 3 bases, with 9 bases between them. Germline loops: CDR1 LGHDT, CDR2 YNNKEL (reference sequence). The DNA for the CDR3 is TGTGCCAGCAGCCTCGTCGGGGACTATGGCTACACCTTC. Its protein product is CASSLVGDYGYTF.

This chain links TRBV28 with TRBJ2-7; tentative D call: TRBD1 (10 bases). The V gene lost 11 bases and the J gene lost 4 bases, with 30 bases spanning the gap. The V gene's germline CDR1 is MDHEN and CDR2 SYDVKM. This CDR3 is 17 amino acids long. The CDR3 DNA sequence: TGTGCCGTCACCGGGACAGGGGTCTCTAGCGGGACTTACGAGCAGTACTTC. Its translation is CAVTGTGVSSGTYEQYF. The variable domain in full, with the rest retrieved from reference TRBV28 and TRBJ2-7, is DVKVTQSSRYLVKRTGEKVFLECVQDMDHENMFWYRQDPGLGLRLIYFSYDVKMKEKGDIPEGYSVSREKKERFSLILESASTNQTSMYLCAVTGTGVSSGTYEQYFGPGTRLTVT.

V usage is TRBV29-1 and J usage is TRBJ2-1; TRBD2 agrees at 13 bases. After removal of 2 bases from V and 13 bases from J, the junction contained 11 bases not matched to a gene. The CDR3 contains 15 residues. In germline, CDR1 is SQVTM, CDR2 ANQGSEA. CDR3 region: CSVETGTSGMGSQFF. CDR3 DNA sequence: TGCAGCGTTGAAACCGGGACTAGCGGGATGGGCTCTCAGTTCTTC.

CDR3 coding DNA: TGTGCCATCAGTGAGTCTTACAGCCAAGAGACCCAGTACTTC. It codes for CAISESYSQETQYF. J is TRBJ2-5 and V is TRBV10-3; D is ambiguous. CDR1 is ENHRY and CDR2 is SYGVKD in the germline V gene. The CDR3 extends over 14 amino acids. V lost 0 bases to trimming and J lost 1 base, with 6 bases between them.

The V call is TRBV10-3, the J call TRBJ2-3; TRBD2 aligns across 12 bases. This CDR3 spans 15 amino acids. J gave up 5 bases and V 7 bases, and 7 bases lay outside the gene matches. Germline V gene data show CDR1 as ENHRY and CDR2 as SYGVKD. The CDR3 DNA sequence: TGTGCCATCAAGCCTAGCGGGGGGGCCGGAGATACGCAGTATTTT. Protein sequence: CAIKPSGGAGDTQYF.

The chain couples TRBV27 to TRBJ1-2; 9 positions match TRBD1. CDR1 and CDR2 (germline): MNHEY, SMNVEV (reference sequence). The length of the CDR3 is 13 residues. V shed 6 bases, J shed 4 bases, and the junction held 3 bases outside the gene matches. The CDR3 region has the DNA TGTGCCAGCAGCCGGGACAGGGTCTATGGCTACACCTTC. Translation gives CASSRDRVYGYTF.